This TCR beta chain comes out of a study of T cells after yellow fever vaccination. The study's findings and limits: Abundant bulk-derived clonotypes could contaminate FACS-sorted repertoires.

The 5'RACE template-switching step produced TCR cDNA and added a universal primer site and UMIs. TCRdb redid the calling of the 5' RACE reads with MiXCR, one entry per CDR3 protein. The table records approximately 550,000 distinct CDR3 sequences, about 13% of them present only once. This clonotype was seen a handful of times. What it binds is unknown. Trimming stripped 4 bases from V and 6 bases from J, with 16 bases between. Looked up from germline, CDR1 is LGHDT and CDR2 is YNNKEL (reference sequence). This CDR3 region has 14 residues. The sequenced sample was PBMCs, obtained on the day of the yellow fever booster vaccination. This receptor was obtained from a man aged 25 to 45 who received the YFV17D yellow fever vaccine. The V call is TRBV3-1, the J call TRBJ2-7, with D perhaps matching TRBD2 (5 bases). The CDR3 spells CASSRKWGDREQYF. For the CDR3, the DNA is TGTGCCAGCAGCCGAAAGTGGGGAGACCGCGAGCAGTACTTC.